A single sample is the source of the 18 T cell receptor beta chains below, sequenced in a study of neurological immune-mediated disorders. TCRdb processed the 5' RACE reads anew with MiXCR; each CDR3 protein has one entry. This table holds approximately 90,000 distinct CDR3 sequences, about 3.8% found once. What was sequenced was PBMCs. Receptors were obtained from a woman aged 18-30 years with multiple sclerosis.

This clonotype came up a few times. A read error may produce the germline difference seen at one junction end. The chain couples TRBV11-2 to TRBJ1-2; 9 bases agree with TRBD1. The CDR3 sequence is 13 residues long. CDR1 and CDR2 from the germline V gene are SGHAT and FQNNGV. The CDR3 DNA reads TGTGCCAGCAGCTCACGGACAGGGGCCACCGTCGGCTTC. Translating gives CASSSRTGATVGF.

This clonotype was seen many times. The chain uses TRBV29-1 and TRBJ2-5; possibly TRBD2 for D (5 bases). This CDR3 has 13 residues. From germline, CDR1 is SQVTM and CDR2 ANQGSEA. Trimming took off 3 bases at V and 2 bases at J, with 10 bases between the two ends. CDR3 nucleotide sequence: TGCAGCGTTGAGGAGGCGAATCAAGAGACCCAGTACTTC. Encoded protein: CSVEEANQETQYF.

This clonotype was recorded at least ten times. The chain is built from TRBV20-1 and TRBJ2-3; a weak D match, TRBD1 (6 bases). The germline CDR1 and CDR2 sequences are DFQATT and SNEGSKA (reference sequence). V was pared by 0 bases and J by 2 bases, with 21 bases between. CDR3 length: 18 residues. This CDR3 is CSARDPTPGQPSTDTQYF. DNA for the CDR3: TGCAGTGCTAGAGACCCGACCCCGGGACAACCATCCACAGATACGCAGTATTTT.

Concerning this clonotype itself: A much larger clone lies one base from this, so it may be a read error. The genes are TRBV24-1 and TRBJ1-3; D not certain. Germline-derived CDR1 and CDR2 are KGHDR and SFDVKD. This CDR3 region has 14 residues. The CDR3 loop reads CATSGRSSGKTIYF. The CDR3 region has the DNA TGTGCCACTTCCGGACGGAGCTCTGGAAAAACCATATATTTT.

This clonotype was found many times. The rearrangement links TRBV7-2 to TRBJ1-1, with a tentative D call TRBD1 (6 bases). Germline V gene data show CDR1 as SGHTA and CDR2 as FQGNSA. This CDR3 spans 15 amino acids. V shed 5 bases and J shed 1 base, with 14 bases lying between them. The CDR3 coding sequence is TGTGCCAGCAGCCCTGGGGGGCCCAGGAACACTGAAGCTTTCTTT. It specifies CASSPGGPRNTEAFF. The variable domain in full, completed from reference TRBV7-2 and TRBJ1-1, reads GAGVSQSPSNKVTEKGKDVELRCDPISGHTALYWYRQSLGQGLEFLIYFQGNSAPDKSGLPSDRFSAERTGGSVSTLTIQRTQQEDSAVYLCASSPGGPRNTEAFFGQGTRLTVV.

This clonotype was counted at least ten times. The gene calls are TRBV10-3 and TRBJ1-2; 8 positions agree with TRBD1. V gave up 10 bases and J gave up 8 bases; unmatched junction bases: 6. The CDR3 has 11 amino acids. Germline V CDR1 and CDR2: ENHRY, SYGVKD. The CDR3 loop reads CASGQGRGYTF. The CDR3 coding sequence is TGTGCCAGCGGACAGGGTCGGGGCTACACCTTC.

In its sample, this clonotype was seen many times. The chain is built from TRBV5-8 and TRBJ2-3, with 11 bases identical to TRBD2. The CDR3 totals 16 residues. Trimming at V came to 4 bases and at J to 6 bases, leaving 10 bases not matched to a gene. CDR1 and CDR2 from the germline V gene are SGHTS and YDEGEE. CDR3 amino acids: CASSRPVAGGPDTQYF. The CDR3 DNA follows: TGTGCCAGCAGCCGCCCTGTAGCGGGAGGGCCCGATACGCAGTATTTT. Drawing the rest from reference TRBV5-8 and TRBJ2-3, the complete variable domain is EAGVTQSPTHLIKTRGQQATLRCSPISGHTSVYWYQQALGLGLQFLLWYDEGEERNRGNFPPRFSGRQFPNYSSELNVNALELEDSALYLCASSRPVAGGPDTQYFGPGTRLTVL.

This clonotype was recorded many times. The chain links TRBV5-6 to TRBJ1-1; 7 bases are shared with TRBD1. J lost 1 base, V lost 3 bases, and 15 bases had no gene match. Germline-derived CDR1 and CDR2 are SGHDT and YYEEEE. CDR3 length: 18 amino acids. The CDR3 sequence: CASSSMTGSVTRNTEAFF. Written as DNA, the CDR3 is TGTGCCAGCAGCTCCATGACAGGGTCCGTTACCAGGAACACTGAAGCTTTCTTT.

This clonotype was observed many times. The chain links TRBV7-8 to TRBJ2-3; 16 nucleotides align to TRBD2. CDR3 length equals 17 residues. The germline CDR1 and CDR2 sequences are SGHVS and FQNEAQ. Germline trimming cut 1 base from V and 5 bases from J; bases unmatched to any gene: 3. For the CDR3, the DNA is TGTGCCAGCAGCTTAGTTGGGACTAGCGGGAGGGTAGATACGCAGTATTTT. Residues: CASSLVGTSGRVDTQYF.

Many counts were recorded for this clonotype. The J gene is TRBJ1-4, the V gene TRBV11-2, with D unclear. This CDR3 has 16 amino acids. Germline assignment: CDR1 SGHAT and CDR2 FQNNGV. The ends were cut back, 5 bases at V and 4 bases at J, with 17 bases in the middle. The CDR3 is CASSRGYGEDNEKLFF. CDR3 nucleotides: TGTGCCAGCAGCCGCGGGTATGGGGAAGATAATGAAAAACTGTTTTTT.

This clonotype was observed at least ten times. CDR3 sequence reads: CASSFFAGNSGANVLTF. CDR3 DNA: TGTGCCAGCAGCTTTTTCGCAGGGAACTCTGGGGCCAACGTCCTGACTTTC. This rearrangement joins TRBV5-6 to TRBJ2-6; possible D gene TRBD1, 5 bases. CDR3 length equals 17 residues. Germline CDR1 is SGHDT and CDR2 is YYEEEE. V was clipped by 2 bases and J by 0 bases, with 12 bases between them. Full variable domain (missing parts from reference TRBV5-6 and TRBJ2-6): DAGVTQSPTHLIKTRGQQVTLRCSPKSGHDTVSWYQQALGQGPQFIFQYYEEEERQRGNFPDRFSGHQFPNYSSELNVNALLLGDSALYLCASSFFAGNSGANVLTFGAGSRLTVL.

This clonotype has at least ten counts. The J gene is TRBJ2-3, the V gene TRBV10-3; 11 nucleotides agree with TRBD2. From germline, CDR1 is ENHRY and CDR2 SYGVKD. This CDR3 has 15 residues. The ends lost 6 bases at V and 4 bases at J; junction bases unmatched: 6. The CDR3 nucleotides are TGTGCCATCAGACAACTAGCGGGAGAGCCAGATACGCAGTATTTT. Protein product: CAIRQLAGEPDTQYF.

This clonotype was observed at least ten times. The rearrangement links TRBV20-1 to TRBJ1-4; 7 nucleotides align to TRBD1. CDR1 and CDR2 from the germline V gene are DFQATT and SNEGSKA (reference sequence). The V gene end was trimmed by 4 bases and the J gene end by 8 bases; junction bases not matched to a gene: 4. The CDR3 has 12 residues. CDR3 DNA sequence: TGCAGTGCTATACAGGGGAAAGAAAAACTGTTTTTT. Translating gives CSAIQGKEKLFF.

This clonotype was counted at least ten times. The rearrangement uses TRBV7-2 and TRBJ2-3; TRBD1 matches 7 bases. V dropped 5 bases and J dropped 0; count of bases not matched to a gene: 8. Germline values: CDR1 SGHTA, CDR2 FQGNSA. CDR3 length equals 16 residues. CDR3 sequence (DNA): TGTGCCAGCAGCCCACGACAGGGCTTTAGCACAGATACGCAGTATTTT. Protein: CASSPRQGFSTDTQYF.

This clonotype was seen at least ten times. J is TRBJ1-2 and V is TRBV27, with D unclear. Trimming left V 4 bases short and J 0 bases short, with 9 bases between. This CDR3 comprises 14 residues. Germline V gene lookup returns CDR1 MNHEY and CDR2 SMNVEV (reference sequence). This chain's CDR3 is CASSWSATNYGYTF. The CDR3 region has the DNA TGTGCCAGCAGTTGGTCGGCTACTAACTATGGCTACACCTTC.

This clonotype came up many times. CDR3 loop: CSASIGVEGYTF. The CDR3 coding sequence is TGCAGTGCTAGTATAGGGGTGGAAGGCTACACCTTC. The chain recombines TRBV20-1 with TRBJ1-2, with D possibly being TRBD1 (5 bases). Germline V lookup: CDR1 DFQATT, CDR2 SNEGSKA (reference sequence). Trimming cost V 3 bases and J 8 bases, with 13 bases left between them. The CDR3 runs to 12 residues.

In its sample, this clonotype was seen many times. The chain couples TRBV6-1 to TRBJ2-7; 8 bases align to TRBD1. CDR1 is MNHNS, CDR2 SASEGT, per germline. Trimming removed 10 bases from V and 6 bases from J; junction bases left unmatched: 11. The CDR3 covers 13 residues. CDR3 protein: CATAQGADREQYF. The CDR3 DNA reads TGTGCCACCGCCCAGGGGGCTGATCGCGAGCAGTACTTC.

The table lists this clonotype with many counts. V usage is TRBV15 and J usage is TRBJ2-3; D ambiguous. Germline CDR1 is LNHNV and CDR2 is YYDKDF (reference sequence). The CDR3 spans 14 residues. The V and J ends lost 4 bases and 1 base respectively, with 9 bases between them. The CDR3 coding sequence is TGTGCCACCAGCACAAATGAGGGCACAGATACGCAGTATTTT. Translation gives CATSTNEGTDTQYF.